The 7 T cell receptor beta chains given below trace back to one sample, sequenced in a study of blood T cell repertoires in COVID-19. Libraries were prepared by immunoSEQ multiplex PCR; TCRdb keeps only in-frame clonotypes and omits some of them. The data hold 150,000 to 200,000 clones, with approximately 91% observed a single time. Source material: peripheral blood. The receptors originated from a man between 35 and 55 years old with acute or convalescent COVID-19.

V and J are TRBV19 and TRBJ2-2, with 10 bases fitting TRBD2. Germline assignment: CDR1 LNHDA and CDR2 SQIVND (reference sequence). The length of the CDR3 is 15 residues. V lost 2 bases and J lost 7; bases outside the gene matches: 4. In DNA form, the CDR3 reads TGTGCCAGTAGTATAACTAGCGGGGTTATCGGGGAGCTGTTTTTT. Translation gives CASSITSGVIGELFF.

This clone was observed a single time. V gene TRBV27 combines with J gene TRBJ2-7; a weak D match, TRBD1 (5 bases). Trimming took 0 bases from V and 2 from J, leaving 17 bases between them. CDR3 size: 17 residues. Per the germline V gene, CDR1 is MNHEY and CDR2 is SMNVEV (reference sequence). The CDR3 nucleotides read TGTGCCAGCAGTTTATCGGGGCGCAGGGCCCTAGCCTACGAGCAGTACTTC. Translated: CASSLSGRRALAYEQYF.

J is TRBJ2-2 and V is TRBV4-1; 9 bases are shared with TRBD2. V dropped 1 base and J dropped 0; count of bases not matched to a gene: 9. The CDR3 is made up of 19 amino acids. From germline, CDR1 is MGHRA and CDR2 YSYEKL. The CDR3 here is CASSQVLWRGGSNTGELFF. CDR3 DNA sequence: TGCGCCAGCAGCCAAGTCCTTTGGCGGGGGGGATCGAACACCGGGGAGCTGTTTTTT.

The chain recombines TRBV5-6 with TRBJ1-6, with D tentatively TRBD1 (6 bases). Germline V lookup: CDR1 SGHDT, CDR2 YYEEEE. This CDR3 has 13 residues. Trimming removed 0 bases from V and 11 bases from J, with 9 bases in between. CDR3 protein: CASSLDTGPPLHF. In DNA, the CDR3 is TGTGCCAGCAGCTTGGACACAGGGCCACCCCTCCACTTT.

The gene calls are TRBV25-1 and TRBJ1-2; D not resolved. This CDR3 has 13 amino acids. Trimming took 4 bases from V and 7 from J, leaving 13 bases between them. Germline V CDR1 and CDR2: MGHDK, SYGVNS. The CDR3 protein is CASSGGLLFGYTF. In DNA, the CDR3 is TGTGCCAGCAGTGGTGGGCTCCTCTTTGGCTACACCTTC.

This CDR3 reads CASSQVSTRTTDTQYF. The CDR3 DNA reads TGCGCCAGCAGCCAAGTATCAACTAGGACCACAGATACGCAGTATTTT. The chain combines TRBV4-1 with TRBJ2-3; possible D gene TRBD2, 5 bases. This CDR3 comprises 16 residues. Germline-derived CDR1 and CDR2 are MGHRA and YSYEKL. The ends were cut back, 1 base at V and 2 bases at J, with 13 bases in the middle.

This chain connects TRBV5-6 to TRBJ2-7, with 13 bases that match TRBD2. Trimming took 4 bases from V and 2 from J; bases not matched to a gene: 15. CDR1 is SGHDT, CDR2 YYEEEE, per germline. The length of the CDR3 is 19 residues. The chain's CDR3 is CASSLRTSGGFLLPYEQYF. CDR3 in DNA: TGTGCCAGCAGCCTGCGGACTAGCGGGGGATTCCTCCTTCCCTACGAGCAGTACTTC. The variable domain in full, with the rest retrieved from reference TRBV5-6 and TRBJ2-7, is DAGVTQSPTHLIKTRGQQVTLRCSPKSGHDTVSWYQQALGQGPQFIFQYYEEEERQRGNFPDRFSGHQFPNYSSELNVNALLLGDSALYLCASSLRTSGGFLLPYEQYFGPGTRLTVT.